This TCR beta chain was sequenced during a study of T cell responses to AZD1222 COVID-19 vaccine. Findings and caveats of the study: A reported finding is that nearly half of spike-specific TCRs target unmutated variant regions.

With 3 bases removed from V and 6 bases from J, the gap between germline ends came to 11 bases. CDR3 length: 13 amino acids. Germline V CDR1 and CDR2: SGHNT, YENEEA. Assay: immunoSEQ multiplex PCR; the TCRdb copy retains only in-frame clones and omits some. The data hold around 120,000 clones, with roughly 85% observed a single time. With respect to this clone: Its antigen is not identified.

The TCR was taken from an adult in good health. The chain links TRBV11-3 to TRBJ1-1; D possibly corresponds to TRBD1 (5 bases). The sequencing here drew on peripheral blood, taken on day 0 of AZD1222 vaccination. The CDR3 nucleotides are TGTGCCAGCAGCTTGGGGGAAAGCCCTGAAGCTTTCTTT. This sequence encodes CASSLGESPEAFF.